The present T cell receptor beta chain was sequenced within a study of blood T cells in healthy people across ages (dated by TCRdb to between 2014 and 2017). Looking at the study overall: In model experiments, template switching captured roughly one uniquely barcoded TCR beta cDNA molecule for every two T cells. Using deep sequencing normalized with unique cDNA molecular identifiers, the study measured how TCR beta repertoire diversity changes with age. Donors were grouped into four age groups: young (average 16 years), middle-aged (39), aged (around 62) and long-lived (approximately 81). To avoid experimental bias, donors of different ages were randomly spread across the sequencing lanes. Two additional independent replicas of 1 million unique cDNA reads from the same blood draw were analyzed for two donors (one aged 18 to 30 and one aged 80 or older).

Donors were a few dozen systemically healthy Caucasian individuals from Russia aged roughly 6 to 90 years. Approximately 9.7 milliliters of peripheral blood were drawn from each donor into EDTA-treated Vacutainer tubes. Ficoll-Paque density-gradient centrifugation was used to isolate PBMCs, with at least 6 million per sample. Total RNA, at least 6 micrograms per sample, was extracted from PBMCs with Trizol reagent. The percentages of naive CD45RAhigh/CD27high T cells were determined by flow cytometry on a PBMC aliquot from every donor. V and J are truncated by 5 bases and 0 bases respectively, leaving an intervening sequence of 13 bases. The CDR1 and CDR2 encoded by the germline V gene are SNHLY and FYNNEI. The CDR3 contains 15 residues, cysteine and phenylalanine counted. The DNA shown is the 45-base CDR3, in frame from base 1. This clonotype was detected only a few times. This clone's antigen is unknown. No quality values exist for individual bases; no much larger clone is one base distant.

The method behind the library was 5' RACE. The instrument was an Illumina HiSeq 2500. A second PCR of about 7 to 12 cycles was performed with a sample-barcoded 5' primer and a J-beta primer mix. A template-switch 5' adaptor carrying 12 random nucleotides introduced a unique molecular identifier onto each TCR beta cDNA molecule. At least 2.5 million CDR3-containing paired-end reads were obtained from each sample. First-strand cDNA was synthesized from all RNA with the Mint cDNA synthesis kit, primed by a TRBC-specific oligonucleotide. Following uracil-DNA glycosylase treatment, all cDNA underwent a first 18-cycle PCR with the universal primers M1SS and BC2_uni_R. As for the original processing: Each sample was normalized by randomly selecting 1 million high-quality reads, each carrying a distinct molecular identifier. Reads with shared molecular identifiers were discarded instead of being binned into consensus sequences. MiTCR, with a Q25 quality threshold and the strictest error-elimination algorithm, was used for CDR3 identification, clonotype clustering and error correction. Lower-bound total TCR beta diversity was estimated with a nonparametric unseen species model using Euler transformation. Clones were called with MiXCR by TCRdb after fastp trimmed the public reads at Q25, and only in-frame beta chains were retained. Each entry merges the rows of one CDR3 protein and shows their most common DNA and genes. What appears here as the V and J calls and clone size reflects TCRdb's work, not the paper's. For this sample there are 1.5 million to 2 million distinct CDR3 sequences; roughly 30% appear just once. In total, the top ten clones hold approximately 7.7% of the sample.

Study-level results and caveats: Compared with the aged group, the long-lived group had more naive CD4+ T cells, fewer expanded clones and increased TCR diversity, suggesting age selection. Total diversity estimates from one million sequenced T cells were considered lower bounds and underestimates. Conclusive comparison of naive and antigen-experienced compartments was prevented by the profiling of bulk unsorted PBMCs. Observed TCR beta diversity correlated strongly with the percentage of naive T cells measured by flow cytometry. Because donor CMV infection status was unknown, age-related changes in expanded clonotypes were potentially confounded. Observed TCR beta diversity per million T cells fell roughly linearly with age, and a significant reduction was already apparent by age roughly 40.

This clonotype was sampled from a woman younger than 45 in good health. Sequencing used blood. In this chain, TRBV2 is recombined with TRBJ2-5, and the D gene may be TRBD2, 6 bases matching. The sequence in DNA is TGTGCCAGCAGTTCCGGGACTCAGTACCAAGAGACCCAGTACTTC. It codes for CASSSGTQYQETQYF.